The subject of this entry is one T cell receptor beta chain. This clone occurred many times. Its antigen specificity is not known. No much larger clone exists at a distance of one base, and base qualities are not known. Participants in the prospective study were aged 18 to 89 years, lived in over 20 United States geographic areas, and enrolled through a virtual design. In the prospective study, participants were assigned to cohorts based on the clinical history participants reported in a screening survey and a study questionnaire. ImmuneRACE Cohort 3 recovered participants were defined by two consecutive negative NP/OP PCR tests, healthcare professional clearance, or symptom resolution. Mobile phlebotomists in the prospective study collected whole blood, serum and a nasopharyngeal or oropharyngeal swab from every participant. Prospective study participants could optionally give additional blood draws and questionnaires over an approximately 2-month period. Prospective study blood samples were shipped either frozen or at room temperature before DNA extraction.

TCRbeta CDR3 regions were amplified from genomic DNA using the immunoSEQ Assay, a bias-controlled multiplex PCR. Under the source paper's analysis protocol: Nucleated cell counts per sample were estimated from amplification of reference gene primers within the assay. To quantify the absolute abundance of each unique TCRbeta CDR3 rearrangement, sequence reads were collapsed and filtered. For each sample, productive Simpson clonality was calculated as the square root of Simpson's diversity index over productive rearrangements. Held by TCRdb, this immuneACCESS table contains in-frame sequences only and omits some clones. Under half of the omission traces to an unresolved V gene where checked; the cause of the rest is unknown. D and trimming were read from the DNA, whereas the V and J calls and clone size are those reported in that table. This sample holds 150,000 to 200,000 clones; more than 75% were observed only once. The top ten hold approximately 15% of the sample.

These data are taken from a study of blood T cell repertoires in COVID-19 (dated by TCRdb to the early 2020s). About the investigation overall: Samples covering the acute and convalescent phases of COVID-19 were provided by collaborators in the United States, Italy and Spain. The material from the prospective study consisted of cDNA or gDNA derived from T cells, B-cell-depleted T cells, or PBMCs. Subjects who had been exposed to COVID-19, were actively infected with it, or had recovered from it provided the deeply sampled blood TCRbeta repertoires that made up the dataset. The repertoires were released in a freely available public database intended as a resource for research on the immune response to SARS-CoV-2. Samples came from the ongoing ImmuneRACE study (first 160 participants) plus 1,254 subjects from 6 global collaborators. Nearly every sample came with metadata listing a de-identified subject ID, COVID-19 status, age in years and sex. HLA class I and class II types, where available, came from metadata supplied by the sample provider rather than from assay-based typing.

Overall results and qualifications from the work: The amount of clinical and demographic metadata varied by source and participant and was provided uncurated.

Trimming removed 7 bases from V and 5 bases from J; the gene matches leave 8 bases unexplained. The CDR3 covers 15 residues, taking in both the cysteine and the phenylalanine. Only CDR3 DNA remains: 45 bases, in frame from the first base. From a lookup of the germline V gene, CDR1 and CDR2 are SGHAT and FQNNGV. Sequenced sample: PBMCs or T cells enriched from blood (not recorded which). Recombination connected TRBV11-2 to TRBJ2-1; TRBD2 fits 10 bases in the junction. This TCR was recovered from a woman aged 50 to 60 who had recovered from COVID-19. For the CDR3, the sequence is CASNTLAGWDNEQFF. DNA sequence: TGTGCCAGCAACACACTAGCGGGATGGGACAATGAGCAGTTCTTC. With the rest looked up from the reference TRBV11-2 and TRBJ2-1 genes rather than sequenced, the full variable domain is EAGVAQSPRYKIIEKRQSVAFWCNPISGHATLYWYQQILGQGPKLLIQFQNNGVVDDSQLPKDRFSAERLKGVDSTLKIQPAKLEDSAVYLCASNTLAGWDNEQFFGPGTRLTVL.